Below, 24 T cell receptor beta chains from the same sample are listed, as sequenced in a study of shared T cell receptors in the human thymus. Some clones are missing from TCRdb's copy, which holds only in-frame ones; the method was immunoSEQ multiplex PCR. The sample has 640,000 or so clones; around 87% are singletons. These sequences were also reported in another study, on human thymus T cells.

Material: thymocytes. These receptors were obtained from a boy less than two years old with a congenital heart defect.

This chain uses TRBV6-5 with TRBJ2-5; weak D call: TRBD1 (6 bases). Deletions cut 10 bases from V and 5 bases from J, with 23 bases between. Germline loops: CDR1 MNHEY, CDR2 SVGAGI. The CDR3 contains 15 residues. The chain's CDR3 is CATTRHGWGLETQYF. The DNA of the CDR3 is TGTGCCACCACACGCCACGGATGGGGGCTGGAGACCCAGTACTTC.

This clone was counted a few times. The CDR3 bases are TGTGCCAGTATGTTACAGGGGGCGAATCGTCAGCCCCAGCATTTT. This translates into CASMLQGANRQPQHF. V gene TRBV19 combines with J gene TRBJ1-5; TRBD1 matches at 9 bases. Germline values: CDR1 LNHDA, CDR2 SQIVND (reference sequence). The CDR3 has 15 residues. V shed 7 bases, J shed 6 bases, and the junction held 10 bases outside the gene matches.

The CDR3 loop is CASKRQGDQETQYF. CDR3 in DNA: TGTGCCAGCAAAAGACAGGGGGACCAAGAGACCCAGTACTTC. The rearrangement uses TRBV5-6 and TRBJ2-5, with 9 nucleotides matching TRBD1. Trimming cost V 6 bases and J 0 bases; bases outside gene matches: 3. Germline assignment: CDR1 SGHDT and CDR2 YYEEEE. This CDR3 is 14 amino acids long.

This clone has a handful of counts. This sequence joins TRBV19 and TRBJ1-5, with D perhaps TRBD1 (6 bases). CDR3 length: 17 amino acids. The germline CDR1 and CDR2 sequences are LNHDA and SQIVND (reference sequence). Trimming removed 5 bases at V and 7 bases at J, with 24 bases between. CDR3 DNA: TGTGCCAGTAGTTTCCTACAGGGACGGGACGGAATACAGCCCCAGCATTTT. Amino acid sequence: CASSFLQGRDGIQPQHF.

The V and J genes are TRBV15 and TRBJ2-7; D possibly corresponds to TRBD1 (6 bases). This CDR3 has 15 residues. Trimming stripped 5 bases from V and 0 bases from J, with 14 bases between. CDR1 and CDR2 (germline): LNHNV, YYDKDF (reference sequence). CDR3 DNA sequence: TGTGCCACCAGCTACCGAACAGGGTCCTCCTACGAGCAGTACTTC. Amino acids: CATSYRTGSSYEQYF.

V and J are TRBV11-2 and TRBJ1-1; D uncertain. This CDR3 spans 15 amino acids. V was pared by 2 bases and J by 3 bases, with 13 bases between. Germline V gene lookup returns CDR1 SGHAT and CDR2 FQNNGV. CDR3: CASSLTLPPDTEAFF. In DNA form, the CDR3 reads TGTGCCAGCAGCTTAACTCTTCCCCCGGACACTGAAGCTTTCTTT.

The rearrangement links TRBV9 to TRBJ2-3, with unresolved D. CDR1 and CDR2 (germline): SGDLS, YYNGEE. V was cut by 0 bases and J by 0 bases, with 11 bases left in between. The CDR3 consists of 16 residues. The DNA for the CDR3 is TGTGCCAGCAGCGTAGCAGTAGAGGAGAGCACAGATACGCAGTATTTT. It translates to CASSVAVEESTDTQYF.

The chain joins TRBV5-8 to TRBJ2-7; TRBD2 matches at 11 bases. The CDR3 runs to 16 residues. With 7 bases clipped from V and 3 bases from J, the junction kept 12 bases outside the gene matches. The V gene's germline CDR1 is SGHTS and CDR2 YDEGEE. The chain's CDR3 is CASVEKPGTSGYEQYF. The CDR3 DNA reads as TGTGCCAGCGTCGAAAAACCCGGGACTAGCGGCTACGAGCAGTACTTC.

This chain links TRBV27 with TRBJ2-3, with TRBD2 matching over 13 bases. The CDR3 has 15 residues. The germline V gene has CDR1 MNHEY and CDR2 SMNVEV (reference sequence). J lost 9 bases, V lost 5 bases, and 8 bases had no gene match. CDR3 DNA: TGTGCCAGCAGTCCCGGACTAGCGGGAGTTGGCACGCAGTATTTT. It codes for CASSPGLAGVGTQYF.

This clone was found once. V and J are TRBV15 and TRBJ1-4; D call uncertain. The CDR3 is made up of 16 amino acids. Germline CDR1 and CDR2: LNHNV and YYDKDF (reference sequence). V lost 0 bases and J lost 7, with 15 bases in between. The chain's CDR3 is CATSRDLKGGSEKLFF. The DNA for the CDR3 is TGTGCCACCAGCAGAGATCTTAAAGGAGGGAGTGAAAAACTGTTTTTT.

The chain couples TRBV2 to TRBJ2-7; the D is unclear. Trimming left V 4 bases short and J 2 bases short, with 15 bases between. The CDR3 contains 15 residues. Looked up from germline, CDR1 is SNHLY and CDR2 is FYNNEI. As DNA, the CDR3 is TGTGCCAGCAGTGCGACGGAGAGTAACACCTACGAGCAGTACTTC. This sequence encodes CASSATESNTYEQYF.

The rearrangement uses TRBV11-3 and TRBJ2-2, with D unclear. This CDR3 contains 19 residues. Germline CDR1 and CDR2: SGHNT and YENEEA. V lost 1 base to trimming and J lost 3 bases, with 21 bases between them. The chain's CDR3 is CASSLGSRLGFRDTGELFF. Written as DNA, the CDR3 is TGTGCCAGCAGCTTAGGCTCCAGATTGGGCTTTCGCGACACCGGGGAGCTGTTTTTT.

This chain connects TRBV6-5 to TRBJ2-7; D perhaps matches TRBD2 (6 bases). The germline V and J ends were trimmed by 2 bases and 4 bases, with 12 bases remaining between them. CDR1 is MNHEY, CDR2 SVGAGI, per germline. This CDR3 contains 14 residues. The CDR3 reads CASSYNPGAYEQYF. The CDR3 DNA sequence: TGTGCCAGCAGTTACAATCCGGGAGCGTACGAGCAGTACTTC.

This clone came up a few times. The chain employs TRBV19 and TRBJ1-5, with TRBD1 identical over 9 bases. The CDR3 runs 18 residues. Germline CDR1 and CDR2: LNHDA and SQIVND (reference sequence). The junction had 15 bases not matched to a gene; V was cut back by 9 bases and J by 0 bases. This CDR3 is CASRDREVGGTSNQPQHF. The CDR3 coding sequence is TGTGCCAGCAGGGACAGGGAAGTCGGAGGTACTAGCAATCAGCCCCAGCATTTT.

This clone has only one observation. The J gene is TRBJ1-4, the V gene TRBV14; 7 nucleotides agree with TRBD1. CDR1 is SGHDN and CDR2 is FVKESK in the germline V gene. V trimming: 0 bases; J trimming: 0 bases; junction bases outside the gene matches: 7. The CDR3 is made up of 18 amino acids. The CDR3 bases are TGTGCCAGCAGCCAAGAGTTCACAGGGGACGCAACTAATGAAAAACTGTTTTTT. This encodes CASSQEFTGDATNEKLFF.

The chain joins TRBV6-4 to TRBJ1-2, with 8 bases matching TRBD1. Germline V gene sequence: CDR1 MRHNA, CDR2 SNTAGT. V lost 4 bases to trimming and J lost 1 base; unmatched junction nucleotides: 5. This CDR3 has 15 amino acids. The CDR3: CASSGGQGDNYGYTF. The CDR3 coding sequence is TGTGCCAGCAGTGGAGGACAGGGAGATAACTATGGCTACACCTTC.

The gene calls are TRBV27 and TRBJ1-2, with D possibly TRBD1 on 5 matching bases. The germline gives CDR1 MNHEY, CDR2 SMNVEV (reference sequence). The ends were cut back, 7 bases at V and 8 bases at J, with 17 bases in the middle. The CDR3 loop spans 13 amino acids. The CDR3, as DNA: TGTGCCAGCACTTCAGGGATTTCCGTAGGCTACACCTTC. It translates to CASTSGISVGYTF.

This clone is a singleton in its sample. The genes are TRBV5-6 and TRBJ2-7; TRBD1 agrees at 9 bases. The J segment lost 7 bases and the V segment lost 6 bases, leaving 20 bases of the junction unmatched. The CDR3 is 17 amino acids. Germline V gives CDR1 SGHDT, CDR2 YYEEEE. The CDR3, as DNA: TGTGCCAGCATACTCCGCAGTCGTGGGACAGGGCAGTGTGAGCAGTACTTC. Protein product: CASILRSRGTGQCEQYF.

The J gene is TRBJ2-7, the V gene TRBV11-2; 7 positions agree with TRBD2. CDR3 length: 17 amino acids. The V gene's germline CDR1 is SGHAT and CDR2 FQNNGV. With 0 bases clipped from V and 2 bases from J, the junction kept 10 bases outside the gene matches. The DNA for the CDR3 is TGTGCCAGCAGCTTAGAGAGCGGCTCTAGCGGTACCTACGAGCAGTACTTC. It translates to CASSLESGSSGTYEQYF. The entire variable domain, with the rest obtained from reference TRBV11-2 and TRBJ2-7, is as follows: EAGVAQSPRYKIIEKRQSVAFWCNPISGHATLYWYQQILGQGPKLLIQFQNNGVVDDSQLPKDRFSAERLKGVDSTLKIQPAKLEDSAVYLCASSLESGSSGTYEQYFGPGTRLTVT.

Only one count was recorded for this clone. The CDR3 loop is CASSQGRVANKPTGELFF. The CDR3 coding sequence is TGCGCCAGCAGCCAAGGTCGAGTAGCAAATAAGCCCACCGGGGAGCTGTTTTTT. The genes are TRBV4-3 and TRBJ2-2, with D hard to call. Germline assignment: CDR1 LGHNA and CDR2 YSLEER. V dropped 1 base and J dropped 4 bases, with 19 bases sitting between them. CDR3 length equals 18 residues.

The rearrangement uses TRBV6-1 and TRBJ2-6; D call uncertain. Trimming cost V 3 bases and J 2 bases, with 11 bases left between them. CDR3 length equals 16 residues. CDR1 MNHNS and CDR2 SASEGT come from the germline V gene. The CDR3 here is CASSECKQPGANVLTF. DNA of the CDR3: TGTGCCAGCAGTGAGTGCAAACAGCCTGGGGCCAACGTCCTGACTTTC.

The genes are TRBV2 and TRBJ2-3; 8 positions agree with TRBD2. Per germline, CDR1 SNHLY and CDR2 FYNNEI. Trimming at V came to 1 base and at J to 4 bases, leaving 4 bases not matched to a gene. The CDR3 is 15 amino acids. CDR3 amino acids: CASSEGPTSADTQYF. DNA of the CDR3: TGTGCCAGCAGTGAAGGGCCGACTAGCGCAGATACGCAGTATTTT. Full variable domain (rest looked up from reference TRBV2 and TRBJ2-3): EPEVTQTPSHQVTQMGQEVILRCVPISNHLYFYWYRQILGQKVEFLVSFYNNEISEKSEIFDDQFSVERPDGSNFTLKIRSTKLEDSAMYFCASSEGPTSADTQYFGPGTRLTVL.

This chain links TRBV28 with TRBJ1-4, with 9 bases aligning to TRBD1. This CDR3 contains 15 residues. Per germline, CDR1 MDHEN and CDR2 SYDVKM. V shed 8 bases, J shed 4 bases, and the junction held 8 bases outside the gene matches. The CDR3 sequence: CASGPRGQGNEKLFF. The CDR3 DNA reads TGTGCCAGCGGCCCACGGGGACAGGGTAATGAAAAACTGTTTTTT.

V gene TRBV6-6 combines with J gene TRBJ2-3, with D unclear. Germline V gene data show CDR1 as MNHNY and CDR2 as SVGAGI (reference sequence). The CDR3 loop spans 11 amino acids. Trimming left V 2 bases short and J 8 bases short, with 5 bases between. CDR3: CASSYRGTQYF. The CDR3 DNA reads TGTGCCAGCAGTTACCGCGGTACGCAGTATTTT.